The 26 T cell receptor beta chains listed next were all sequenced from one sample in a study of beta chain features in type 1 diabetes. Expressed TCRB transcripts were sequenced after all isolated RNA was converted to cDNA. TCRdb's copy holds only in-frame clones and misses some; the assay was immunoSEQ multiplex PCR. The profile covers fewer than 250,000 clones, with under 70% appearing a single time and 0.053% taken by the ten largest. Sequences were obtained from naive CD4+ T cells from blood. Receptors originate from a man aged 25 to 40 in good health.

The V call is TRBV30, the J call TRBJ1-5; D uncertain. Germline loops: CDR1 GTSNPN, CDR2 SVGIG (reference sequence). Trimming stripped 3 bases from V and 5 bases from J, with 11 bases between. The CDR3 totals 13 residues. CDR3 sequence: CAWSRLRYQPQHF. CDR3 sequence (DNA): TGTGCCTGGAGCAGGTTGAGGTATCAGCCCCAGCATTTT.

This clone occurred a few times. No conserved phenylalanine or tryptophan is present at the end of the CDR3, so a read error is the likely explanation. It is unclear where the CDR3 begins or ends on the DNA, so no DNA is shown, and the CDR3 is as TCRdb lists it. The CDR3 sequence: CASSPKWV. The chain carries TRBV13 and TRBJ1-6. The germline V gene has CDR1 PRHDT and CDR2 FYEKMQ (reference sequence). Inclusive of both ends, the CDR3 amounts to 8 amino acids.

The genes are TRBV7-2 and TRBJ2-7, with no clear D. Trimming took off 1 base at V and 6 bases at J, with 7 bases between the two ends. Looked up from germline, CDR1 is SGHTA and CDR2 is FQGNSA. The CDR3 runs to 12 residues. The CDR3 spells CASSLGQTEQYF. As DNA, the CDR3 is TGTGCCAGCAGCTTAGGGCAAACCGAGCAGTACTTC.

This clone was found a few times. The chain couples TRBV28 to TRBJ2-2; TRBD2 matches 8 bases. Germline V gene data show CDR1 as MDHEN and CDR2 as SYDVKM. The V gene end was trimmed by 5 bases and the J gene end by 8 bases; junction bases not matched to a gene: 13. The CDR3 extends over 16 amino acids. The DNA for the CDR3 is TGTGCCAGCAGTCCCTTGGGGCTAGCGGGCCTTGGGGAGCTGTTTTTT. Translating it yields CASSPLGLAGLGELFF.

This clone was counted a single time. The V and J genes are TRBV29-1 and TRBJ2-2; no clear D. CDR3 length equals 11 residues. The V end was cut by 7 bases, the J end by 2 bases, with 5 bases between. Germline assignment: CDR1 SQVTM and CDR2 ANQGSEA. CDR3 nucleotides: TGCAGCGCCGAAAACACCGGGGAGCTGTTTTTT. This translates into CSAENTGELFF.

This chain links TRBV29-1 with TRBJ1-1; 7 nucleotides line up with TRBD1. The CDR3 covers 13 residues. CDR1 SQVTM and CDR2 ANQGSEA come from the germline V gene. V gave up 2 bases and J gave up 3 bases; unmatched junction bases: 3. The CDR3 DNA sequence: TGCAGCGTTGAAACAGGGGTAGACACTGAAGCTTTCTTT. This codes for CSVETGVDTEAFF.

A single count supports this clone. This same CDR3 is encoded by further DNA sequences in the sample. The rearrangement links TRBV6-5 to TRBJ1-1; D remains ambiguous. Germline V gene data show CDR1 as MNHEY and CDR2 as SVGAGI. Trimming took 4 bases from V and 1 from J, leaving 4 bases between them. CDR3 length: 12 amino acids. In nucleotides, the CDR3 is TGTGCCAGCAGTTTGTCGAACACTGAAGCTTTCTTT. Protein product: CASSLSNTEAFF.

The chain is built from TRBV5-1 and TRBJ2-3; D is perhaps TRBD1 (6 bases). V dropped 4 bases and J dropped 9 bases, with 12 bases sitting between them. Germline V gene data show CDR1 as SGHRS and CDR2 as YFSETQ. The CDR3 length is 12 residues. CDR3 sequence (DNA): TGCGCCAGCAGCGCTTACAGGGAAACGCAGTATTTT. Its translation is CASSAYRETQYF.

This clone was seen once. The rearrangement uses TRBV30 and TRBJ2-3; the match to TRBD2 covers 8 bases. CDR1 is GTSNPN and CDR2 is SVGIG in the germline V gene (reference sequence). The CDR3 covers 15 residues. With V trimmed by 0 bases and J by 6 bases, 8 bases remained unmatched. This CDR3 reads CAWSVMTGGPDTQYF. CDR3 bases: TGTGCCTGGAGTGTTATGACGGGAGGGCCGGATACGCAGTATTTT.

CDR3 in DNA: TGTGCCAGCAGTGAAAATGGCCCGCGGACTGAGCAGTTCTTC. It encodes CASSENGPRTEQFF. The V gene is TRBV2, the J gene TRBJ2-1; D gene uncertain. Trimming shortened V by 2 bases and J by 9 bases, and 14 bases separated the two germline ends. The CDR3 contains 14 residues. CDR1 is SNHLY and CDR2 is FYNNEI in the germline V gene.

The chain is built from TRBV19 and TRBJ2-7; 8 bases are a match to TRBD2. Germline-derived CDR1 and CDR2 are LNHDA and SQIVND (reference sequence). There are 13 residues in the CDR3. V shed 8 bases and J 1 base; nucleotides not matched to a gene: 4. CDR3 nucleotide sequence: TGTGCCAGTCGCGGACTAGCATCCTACGAGCAGTACTTC. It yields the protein CASRGLASYEQYF.

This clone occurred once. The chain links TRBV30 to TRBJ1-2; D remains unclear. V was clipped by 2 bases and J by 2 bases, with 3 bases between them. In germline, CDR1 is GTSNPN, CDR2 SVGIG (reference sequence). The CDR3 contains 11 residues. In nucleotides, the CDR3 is TGTGCCTGGAGTCCGAACTATGGCTACACCTTC. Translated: CAWSPNYGYTF.

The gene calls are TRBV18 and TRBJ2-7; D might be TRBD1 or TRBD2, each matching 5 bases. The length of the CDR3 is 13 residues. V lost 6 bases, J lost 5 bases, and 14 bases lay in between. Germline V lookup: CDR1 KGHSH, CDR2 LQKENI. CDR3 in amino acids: CASSGTPSNEQYF. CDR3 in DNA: TGTGCCAGCTCTGGGACGCCCTCGAACGAGCAGTACTTC.

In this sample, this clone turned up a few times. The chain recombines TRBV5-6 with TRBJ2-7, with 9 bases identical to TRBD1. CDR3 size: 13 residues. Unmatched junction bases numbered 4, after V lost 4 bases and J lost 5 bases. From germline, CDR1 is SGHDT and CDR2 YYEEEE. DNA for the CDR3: TGTGCCAGCAGCGGGACAGGGTACCACGAGCAGTACTTC. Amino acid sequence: CASSGTGYHEQYF.

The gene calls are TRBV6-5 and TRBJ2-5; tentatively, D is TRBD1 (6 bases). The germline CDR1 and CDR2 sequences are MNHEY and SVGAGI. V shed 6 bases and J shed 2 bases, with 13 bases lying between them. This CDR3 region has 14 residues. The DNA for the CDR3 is TGTGCCAGCAGGCGAGGACAGCCGCAAGAGACCCAGTACTTC. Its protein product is CASRRGQPQETQYF.

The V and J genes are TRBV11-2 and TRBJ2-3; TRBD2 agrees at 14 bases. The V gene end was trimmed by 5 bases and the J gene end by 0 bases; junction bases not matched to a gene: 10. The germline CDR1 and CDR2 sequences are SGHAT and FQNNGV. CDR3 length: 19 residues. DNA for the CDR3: TGTGCCAGCAGCCCTCCGCGGACTAGCGGGAGGCCTAGCACAGATACGCAGTATTTT. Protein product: CASSPPRTSGRPSTDTQYF.

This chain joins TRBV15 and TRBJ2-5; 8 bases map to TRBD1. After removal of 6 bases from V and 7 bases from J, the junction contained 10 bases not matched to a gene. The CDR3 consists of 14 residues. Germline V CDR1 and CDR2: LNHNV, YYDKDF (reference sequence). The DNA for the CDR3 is TGTGCCACCAGTGACCGGACAGGGACGTGGACCCAGTACTTC. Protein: CATSDRTGTWTQYF.

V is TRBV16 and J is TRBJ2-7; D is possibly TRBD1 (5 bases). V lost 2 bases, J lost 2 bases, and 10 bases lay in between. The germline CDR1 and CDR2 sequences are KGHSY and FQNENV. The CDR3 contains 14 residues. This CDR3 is CASSQGTGAYEQYF. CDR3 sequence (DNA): TGTGCCAGCAGCCAAGGCACAGGCGCCTACGAGCAGTACTTC. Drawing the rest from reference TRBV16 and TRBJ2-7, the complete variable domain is GEEVAQTPKHLVRGEGQKAKLYCAPIKGHSYVFWYQQVLKNEFKFLISFQNENVFDETGMPKERFSAKCLPNSPCSLEIQATKLEDSAVYFCASSQGTGAYEQYFGPGTRLTVT.

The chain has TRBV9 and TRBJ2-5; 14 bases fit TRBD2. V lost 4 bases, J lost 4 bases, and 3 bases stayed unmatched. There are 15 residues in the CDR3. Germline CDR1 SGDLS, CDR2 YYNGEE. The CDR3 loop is CASSSGLAGGETQYF. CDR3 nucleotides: TGTGCCAGCAGCTCCGGACTAGCGGGAGGAGAGACCCAGTACTTC.

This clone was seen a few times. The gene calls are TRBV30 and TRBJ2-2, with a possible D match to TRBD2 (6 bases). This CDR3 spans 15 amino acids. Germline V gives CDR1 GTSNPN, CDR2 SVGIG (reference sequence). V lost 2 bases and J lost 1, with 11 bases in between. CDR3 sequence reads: CAWSRGRLNTGELFF. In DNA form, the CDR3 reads TGTGCCTGGAGTCGGGGGAGGCTGAACACCGGGGAGCTGTTTTTT. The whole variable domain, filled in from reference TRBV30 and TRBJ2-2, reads SQTIHQWPATLVQPVGSPLSLECTVEGTSNPNLYWYRQAAGRGLQLLFYSVGIGQISSEVPQNLSASRPQDRQFILSSKKLLLSDSGFYLCAWSRGRLNTGELFFGEGSRLTVL.

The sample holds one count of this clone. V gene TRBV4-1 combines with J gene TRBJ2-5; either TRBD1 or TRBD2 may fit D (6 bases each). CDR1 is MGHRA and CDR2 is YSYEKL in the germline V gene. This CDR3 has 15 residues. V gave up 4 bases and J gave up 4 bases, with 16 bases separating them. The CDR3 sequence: CASSRAGTNLETQYF. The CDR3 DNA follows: TGCGCCAGCAGCCGGGCGGGGACAAACTTAGAGACCCAGTACTTC.

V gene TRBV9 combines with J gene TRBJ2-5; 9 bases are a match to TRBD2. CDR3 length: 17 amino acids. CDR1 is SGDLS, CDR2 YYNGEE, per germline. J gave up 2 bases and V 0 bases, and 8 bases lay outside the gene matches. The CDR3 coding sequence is TGTGCCAGCAGCGTAGCTCCCGGTAGCGGGGGACAAGAGACCCAGTACTTC. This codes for CASSVAPGSGGQETQYF.

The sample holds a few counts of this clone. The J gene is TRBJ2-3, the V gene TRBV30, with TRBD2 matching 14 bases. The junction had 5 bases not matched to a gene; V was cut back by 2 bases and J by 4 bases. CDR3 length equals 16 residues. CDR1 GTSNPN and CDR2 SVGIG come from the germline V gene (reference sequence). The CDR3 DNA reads TGTGCCTGGAGTTTCGGACTAGCGGGGGGTCCAGATACGCAGTATTTT. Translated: CAWSFGLAGGPDTQYF.

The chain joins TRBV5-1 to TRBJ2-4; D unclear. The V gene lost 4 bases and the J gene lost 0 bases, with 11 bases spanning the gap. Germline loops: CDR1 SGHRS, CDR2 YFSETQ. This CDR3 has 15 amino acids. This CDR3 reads CASSGLVGAKNIQYF. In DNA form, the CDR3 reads TGCGCCAGCAGCGGGCTAGTGGGAGCCAAAAACATTCAGTACTTC.

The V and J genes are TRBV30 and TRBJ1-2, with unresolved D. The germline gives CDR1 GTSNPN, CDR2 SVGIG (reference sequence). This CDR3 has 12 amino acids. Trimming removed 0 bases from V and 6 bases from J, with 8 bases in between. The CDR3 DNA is TGTGCCTGGAGTGTAACTGAAAATGGCTACACCTTC. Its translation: CAWSVTENGYTF.

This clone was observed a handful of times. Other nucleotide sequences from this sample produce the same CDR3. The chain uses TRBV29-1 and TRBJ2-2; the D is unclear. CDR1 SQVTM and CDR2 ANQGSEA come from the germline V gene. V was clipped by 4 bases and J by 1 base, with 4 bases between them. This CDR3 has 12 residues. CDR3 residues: CSVAGNTGELFF. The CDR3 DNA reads TGCAGCGTTGCTGGGAACACCGGGGAGCTGTTTTTT.